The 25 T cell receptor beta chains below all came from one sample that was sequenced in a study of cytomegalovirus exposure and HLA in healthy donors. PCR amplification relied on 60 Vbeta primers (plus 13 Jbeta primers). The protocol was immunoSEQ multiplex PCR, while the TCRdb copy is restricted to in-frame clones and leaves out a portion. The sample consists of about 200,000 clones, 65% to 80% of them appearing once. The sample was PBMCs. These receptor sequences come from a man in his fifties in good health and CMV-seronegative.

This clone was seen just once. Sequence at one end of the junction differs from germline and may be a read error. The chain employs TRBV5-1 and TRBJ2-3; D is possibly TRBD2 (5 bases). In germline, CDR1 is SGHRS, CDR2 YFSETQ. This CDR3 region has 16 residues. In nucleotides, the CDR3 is TGCGCCAGCACCTTGTTGGCGGGCCCGGGCCCAGATACGCAGTATTTT. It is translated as CASTLLAGPGPDTQYF.

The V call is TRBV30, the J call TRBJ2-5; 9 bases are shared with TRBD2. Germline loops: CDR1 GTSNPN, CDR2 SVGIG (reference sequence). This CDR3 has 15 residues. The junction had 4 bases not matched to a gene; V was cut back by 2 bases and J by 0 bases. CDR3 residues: CAWSHGLAYQETQYF. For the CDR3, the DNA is TGTGCCTGGAGTCATGGACTAGCGTACCAAGAGACCCAGTACTTC.

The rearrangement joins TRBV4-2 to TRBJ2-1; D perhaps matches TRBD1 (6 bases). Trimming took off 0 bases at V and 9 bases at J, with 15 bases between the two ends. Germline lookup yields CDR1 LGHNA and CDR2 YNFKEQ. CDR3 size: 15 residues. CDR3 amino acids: CASSQDRSGALEQFF. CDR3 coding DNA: TGTGCCAGCAGCCAAGATCGTTCAGGGGCCCTTGAGCAGTTCTTC.

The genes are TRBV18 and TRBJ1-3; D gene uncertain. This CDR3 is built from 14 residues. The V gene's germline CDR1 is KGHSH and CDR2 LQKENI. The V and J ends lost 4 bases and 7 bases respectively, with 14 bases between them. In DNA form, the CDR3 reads TGTGCCAGCTCACTCGGAACCCGGGAGAACACCATATATTTT. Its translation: CASSLGTRENTIYF.

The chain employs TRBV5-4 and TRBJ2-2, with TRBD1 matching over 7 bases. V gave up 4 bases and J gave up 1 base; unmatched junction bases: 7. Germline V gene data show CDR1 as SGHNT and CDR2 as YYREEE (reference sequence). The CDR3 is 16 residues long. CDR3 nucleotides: TGTGCCAGCAGCCCGACCGGGACAGTGAACACCGGGGAGCTGTTTTTT. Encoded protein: CASSPTGTVNTGELFF.

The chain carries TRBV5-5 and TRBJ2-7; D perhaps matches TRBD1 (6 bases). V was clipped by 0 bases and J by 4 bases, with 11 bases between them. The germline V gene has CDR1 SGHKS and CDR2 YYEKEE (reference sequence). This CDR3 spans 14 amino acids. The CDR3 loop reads CASSLVPQGYEQYF. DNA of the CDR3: TGTGCCAGCAGCTTGGTGCCACAGGGATACGAGCAGTACTTC.

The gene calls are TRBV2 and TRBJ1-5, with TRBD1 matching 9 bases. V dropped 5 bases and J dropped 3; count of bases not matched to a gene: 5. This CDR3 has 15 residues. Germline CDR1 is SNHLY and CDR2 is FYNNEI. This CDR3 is CASSPTGGINQPQHF. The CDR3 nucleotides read TGTGCCAGCAGTCCGACAGGGGGTATCAATCAGCCCCAGCATTTT. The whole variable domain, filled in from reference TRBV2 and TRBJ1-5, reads EPEVTQTPSHQVTQMGQEVILRCVPISNHLYFYWYRQILGQKVEFLVSFYNNEISEKSEIFDDQFSVERPDGSNFTLKIRSTKLEDSAMYFCASSPTGGINQPQHFGDGTRLSIL.

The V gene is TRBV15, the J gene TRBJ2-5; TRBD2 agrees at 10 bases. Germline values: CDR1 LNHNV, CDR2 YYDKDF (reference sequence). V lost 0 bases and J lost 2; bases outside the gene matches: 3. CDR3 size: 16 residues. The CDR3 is CATSREIAGGQETQYF. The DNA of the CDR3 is TGTGCCACCAGCAGAGAGATAGCGGGAGGACAAGAGACCCAGTACTTC.

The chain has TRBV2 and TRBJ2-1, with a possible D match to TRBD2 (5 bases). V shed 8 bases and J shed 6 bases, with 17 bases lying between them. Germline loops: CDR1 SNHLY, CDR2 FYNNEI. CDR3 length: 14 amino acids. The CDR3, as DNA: TGTGCCAGCTCTCTGAGGGCTTTAAGCAATGAGCAGTTCTTC. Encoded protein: CASSLRALSNEQFF.

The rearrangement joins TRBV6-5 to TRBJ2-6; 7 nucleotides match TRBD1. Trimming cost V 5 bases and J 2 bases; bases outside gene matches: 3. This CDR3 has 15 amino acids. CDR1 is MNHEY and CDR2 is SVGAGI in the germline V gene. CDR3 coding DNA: TGTGCCAGCAGTCCCGACAGGGCTGGGGCCAACGTCCTGACTTTC. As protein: CASSPDRAGANVLTF.

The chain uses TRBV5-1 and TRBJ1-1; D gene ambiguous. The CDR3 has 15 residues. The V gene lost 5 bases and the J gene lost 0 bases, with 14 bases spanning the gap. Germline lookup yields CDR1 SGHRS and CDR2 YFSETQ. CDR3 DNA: TGCGCCAGCAGAATGGAGGGCGGGTTGAACACTGAAGCTTTCTTT. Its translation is CASRMEGGLNTEAFF.

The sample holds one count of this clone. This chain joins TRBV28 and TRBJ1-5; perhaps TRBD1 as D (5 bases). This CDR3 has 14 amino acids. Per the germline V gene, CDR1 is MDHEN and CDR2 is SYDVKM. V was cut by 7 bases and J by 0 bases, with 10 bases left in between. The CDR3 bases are TGTGCCAGCATCCTAGGGGTTAGCAATCAGCCCCAGCATTTT. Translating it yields CASILGVSNQPQHF.

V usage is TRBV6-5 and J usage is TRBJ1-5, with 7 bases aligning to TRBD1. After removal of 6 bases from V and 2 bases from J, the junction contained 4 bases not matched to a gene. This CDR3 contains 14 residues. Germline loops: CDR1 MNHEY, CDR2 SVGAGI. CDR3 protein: CASSPGQRNQPQHF. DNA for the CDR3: TGTGCCAGCAGCCCGGGACAGCGCAATCAGCCCCAGCATTTT.

CDR3 loop: CASSPHTLGSSSSGANVLTF. CDR3 nucleotides: TGCGCCAGCAGCCCACATACTCTGGGCTCCTCCTCCTCTGGGGCCAACGTCCTGACTTTC. V and J are TRBV4-1 and TRBJ2-6; D is undetermined. The V gene lost 4 bases and the J gene lost 0 bases, with 22 bases spanning the gap. Per germline, CDR1 MGHRA and CDR2 YSYEKL. CDR3 size: 20 residues.

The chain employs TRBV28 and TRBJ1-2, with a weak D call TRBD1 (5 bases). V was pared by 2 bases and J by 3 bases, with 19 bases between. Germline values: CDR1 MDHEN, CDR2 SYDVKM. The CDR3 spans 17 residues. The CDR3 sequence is CASSLRGLGSTYYGYTF. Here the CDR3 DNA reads TGTGCCAGCAGTTTAAGGGGATTGGGCAGTACCTACTATGGCTACACCTTC.

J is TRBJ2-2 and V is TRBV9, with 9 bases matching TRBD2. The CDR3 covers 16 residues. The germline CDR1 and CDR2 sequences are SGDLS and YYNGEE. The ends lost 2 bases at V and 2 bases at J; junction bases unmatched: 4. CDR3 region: CASSVIAGVNTGELFF. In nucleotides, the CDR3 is TGTGCCAGCAGCGTGATAGCGGGAGTAAACACCGGGGAGCTGTTTTTT.

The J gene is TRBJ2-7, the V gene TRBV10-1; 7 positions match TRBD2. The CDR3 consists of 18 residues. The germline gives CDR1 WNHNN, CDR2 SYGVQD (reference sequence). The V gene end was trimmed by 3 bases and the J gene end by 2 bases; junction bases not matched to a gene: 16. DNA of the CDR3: TGCGCCAGCAGTGACAGCGGGCTAGCGGACCCGCCCCCCTACGAGCAGTACTTC. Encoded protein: CASSDSGLADPPPYEQYF.

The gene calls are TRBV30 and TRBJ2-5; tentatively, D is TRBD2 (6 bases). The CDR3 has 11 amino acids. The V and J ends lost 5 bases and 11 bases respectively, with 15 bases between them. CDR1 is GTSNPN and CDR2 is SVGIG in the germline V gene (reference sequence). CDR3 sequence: CAWDGGGKQYF. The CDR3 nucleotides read TGTGCCTGGGACGGTGGGGGGAAGCAGTACTTC. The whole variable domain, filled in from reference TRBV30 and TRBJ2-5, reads SQTIHQWPATLVQPVGSPLSLECTVEGTSNPNLYWYRQAAGRGLQLLFYSVGIGQISSEVPQNLSASRPQDRQFILSSKKLLLSDSGFYLCAWDGGGKQYFGPGTRLLVL.

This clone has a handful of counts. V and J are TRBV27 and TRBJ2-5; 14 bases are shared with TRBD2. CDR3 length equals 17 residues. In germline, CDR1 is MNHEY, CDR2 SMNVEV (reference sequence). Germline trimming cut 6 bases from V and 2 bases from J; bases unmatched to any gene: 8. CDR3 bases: TGTGCCAGCAGATCGGGACTAGCGGGAGAAAGGCAAGAGACCCAGTACTTC. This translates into CASRSGLAGERQETQYF.

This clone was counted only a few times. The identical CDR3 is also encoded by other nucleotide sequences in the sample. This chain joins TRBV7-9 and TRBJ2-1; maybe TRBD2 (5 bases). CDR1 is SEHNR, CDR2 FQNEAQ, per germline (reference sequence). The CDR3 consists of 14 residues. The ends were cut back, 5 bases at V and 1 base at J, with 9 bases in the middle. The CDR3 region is CASSPGESYNEQFF. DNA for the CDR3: TGTGCCAGCAGCCCCGGGGAATCCTACAATGAGCAGTTCTTC.

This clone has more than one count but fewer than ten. CDR3 in DNA: TGTGCCAGCAGTGAAGAGGGCCCAGGCTCCTACGAGCAGTACTTC. Protein sequence: CASSEEGPGSYEQYF. The V call is TRBV28, the J call TRBJ2-7; D is perhaps TRBD2 (5 bases). Germline assignment: CDR1 MDHEN and CDR2 SYDVKM. This CDR3 spans 15 amino acids. V shed 5 bases and J shed 0 bases, with 14 bases lying between them.

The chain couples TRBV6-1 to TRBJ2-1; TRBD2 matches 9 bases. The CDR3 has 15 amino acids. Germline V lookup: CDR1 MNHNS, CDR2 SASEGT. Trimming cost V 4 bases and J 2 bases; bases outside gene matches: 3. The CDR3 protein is CASSATSGPYNEQFF. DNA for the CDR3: TGTGCCAGCAGTGCAACTAGCGGGCCCTACAATGAGCAGTTCTTC.

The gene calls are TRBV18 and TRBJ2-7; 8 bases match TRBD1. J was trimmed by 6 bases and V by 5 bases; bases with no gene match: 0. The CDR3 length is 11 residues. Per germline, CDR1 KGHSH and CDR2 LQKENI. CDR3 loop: CASSTGGEQYF. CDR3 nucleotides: TGTGCCAGCTCAACAGGGGGCGAGCAGTACTTC.

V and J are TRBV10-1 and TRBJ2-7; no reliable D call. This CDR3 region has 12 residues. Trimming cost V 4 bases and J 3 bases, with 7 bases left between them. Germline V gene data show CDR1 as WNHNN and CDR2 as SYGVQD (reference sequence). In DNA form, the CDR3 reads TGCGCCAGCAGTGGCCAGAACTACGAGCAGTACTTC. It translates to CASSGQNYEQYF.

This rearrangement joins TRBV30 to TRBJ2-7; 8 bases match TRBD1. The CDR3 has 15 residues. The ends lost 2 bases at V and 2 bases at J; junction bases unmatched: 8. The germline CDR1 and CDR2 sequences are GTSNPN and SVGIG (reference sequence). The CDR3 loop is CAWSTAGTGAYEQYF. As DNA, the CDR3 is TGTGCCTGGAGTACCGCCGGGACAGGAGCCTACGAGCAGTACTTC.